Below are 21 T cell receptor beta chains sequenced from a single sample in a study of CD8 T cells in Susac syndrome. Random hexamers primed reverse transcription of 0.5 to 1 ug RNA. MiXCR, run by TCRdb on the immunoSEQ multiplex PCR reads, gives a single entry per CDR3 protein. The sample lists hundreds of thousands of distinct CDR3 sequences; approximately 92% were seen once. The material sequenced was CD4+ T cells from PBMCs. The receptors were sampled from a human donor with multiple sclerosis.

CDR3 bases: TGCGCCAGCAGCAGATTAGCAGATACGCAGTATTTT. Protein product: CASSRLADTQYF. The chain has TRBV5-1 and TRBJ2-3; D is ambiguous. This CDR3 is 12 amino acids long. The germline V gene encodes CDR1 SGHRS and CDR2 YFSETQ. The V and J ends lost 4 bases and 4 bases respectively, with 7 bases between them.

This clonotype was detected only once. The chain couples TRBV2 to TRBJ2-3; D is unclear. This CDR3 has 11 amino acids. With 4 bases removed from V and 9 bases from J, the gap between germline ends came to 8 bases. Germline V CDR1 and CDR2: SNHLY, FYNNEI. The CDR3 protein is CASSALATQYF. CDR3 coding DNA: TGTGCCAGCAGTGCCCTGGCGACGCAGTATTTT.

The V and J genes are TRBV11-2 and TRBJ1-3; D is unclear. The CDR3 sequence is 13 residues long. Germline assignment: CDR1 SGHAT and CDR2 FQNNGV. V was cut by 10 bases and J by 3 bases, with 13 bases left in between. For the CDR3, the DNA is TGTGCCACCGGTGCGGGGTTTGGAAACACCATATATTTT. The encoded protein is CATGAGFGNTIYF.

V usage is TRBV19 and J usage is TRBJ1-5; TRBD1 might be the D (6 bases). Trimming removed 6 bases at V and 2 bases at J, with 20 bases between. The CDR3 is made up of 17 amino acids. Germline lookup yields CDR1 LNHDA and CDR2 SQIVND (reference sequence). The DNA of the CDR3 is TGTGCCAGTAGCCATTGGGGGGGCATATACGGCAATCAGCCCCAGCATTTT. Protein sequence: CASSHWGGIYGNQPQHF.

The gene calls are TRBV5-1 and TRBJ2-7; TRBD1 aligns across 9 bases. The germline gives CDR1 SGHRS, CDR2 YFSETQ. CDR3 size: 14 residues. The J segment lost 4 bases and the V segment lost 3 bases, leaving 5 bases of the junction unmatched. CDR3 region: CASSSTGGGYEQYF. As DNA, the CDR3 is TGCGCCAGCAGCTCTACAGGGGGCGGGTACGAGCAGTACTTC.

The genes are TRBV18 and TRBJ1-5, with D perhaps matching TRBD1 (5 bases). CDR3 length: 14 amino acids. Germline loops: CDR1 KGHSH, CDR2 LQKENI. V was cut by 0 bases and J by 5 bases, with 8 bases left in between. CDR3 in amino acids: CASSPPGGHQPQHF. Here the CDR3 DNA reads TGTGCCAGCTCACCACCGGGGGGTCATCAGCCCCAGCATTTT. Full variable domain (remainder filled in from reference TRBV18 and TRBJ1-5): NAGVMQNPRHLVRRRGQEARLRCSPMKGHSHVYWYRQLPEEGLKFMVYLQKENIIDESGMPKERFSAEFPKEGPSILRIQQVVRGDSAAYFCASSPPGGHQPQHFGDGTRLSIL.

V and J are TRBV20-1 and TRBJ1-1; D perhaps matches TRBD1 (6 bases). V was pared by 3 bases and J by 4 bases, with 18 bases between. CDR1 and CDR2 (germline): DFQATT, SNEGSKA (reference sequence). The CDR3 length is 15 residues. The CDR3 loop is CSARRDRGPFTEAFF. Written as DNA, the CDR3 is TGCAGTGCTAGGCGTGATCGGGGGCCGTTCACTGAAGCTTTCTTT.

The rearrangement links TRBV24-1 to TRBJ2-5; D not certain. Germline CDR1 and CDR2: KGHDR and SFDVKD. V was clipped by 1 base and J by 5 bases, with 16 bases between them. The CDR3 has 16 amino acids. The CDR3 region has the DNA TGTGCCACCAGTGATTTAGGAAGATCGGGTTTTGAGACCCAGTACTTC. It yields the protein CATSDLGRSGFETQYF.

This chain uses TRBV20-1 with TRBJ2-1; either TRBD1 or TRBD2 may supply D (5 bases each). CDR1 DFQATT and CDR2 SNEGSKA come from the germline V gene (reference sequence). CDR3 size: 14 residues. Trimming removed 0 bases from V and 9 bases from J, with 15 bases in between. The CDR3 DNA reads as TGCAGTGCTAGAGATCCCCGGGGACCCCCTGAGCAGTTCTTC. Protein sequence: CSARDPRGPPEQFF.

The chain joins TRBV6-1 to TRBJ2-4; 10 nucleotides align to TRBD1. V trimming: 6 bases; J trimming: 0 bases; junction bases outside the gene matches: 14. The germline gives CDR1 MNHNS, CDR2 SASEGT. CDR3 length: 19 residues. Here the CDR3 reads CASSPSVDRGREAKNIQYF. CDR3 bases: TGTGCCAGCAGCCCCTCTGTTGACAGGGGGCGGGAAGCCAAAAACATTCAGTACTTC.

V usage is TRBV30 and J usage is TRBJ1-3; no clear D gene. CDR1 and CDR2 from the germline V gene are GTSNPN and SVGIG (reference sequence). V shed 0 bases and J shed 3 bases, with 9 bases lying between them. The length of the CDR3 is 14 residues. The CDR3 DNA sequence: TGTGCCTGGAGTGTAGGCATGGATGGAAACACCATATATTTT. It yields the protein CAWSVGMDGNTIYF.

V gene TRBV29-1 combines with J gene TRBJ1-1, with 9 bases aligning to TRBD1. Germline loops: CDR1 SQVTM, CDR2 ANQGSEA. The ends lost 7 bases at V and 5 bases at J; junction bases unmatched: 8. The CDR3 covers 13 residues. The CDR3 sequence is CSATGTGITEAFF. The CDR3 DNA reads as TGCAGCGCCACCGGGACAGGGATTACTGAAGCTTTCTTT.

The chain has TRBV13 and TRBJ2-7; the D call may be TRBD1 or TRBD2 (7 bases each). Between the trimmed V and J ends, which lost 4 bases and 1 base, there was a span of 17 bases. CDR1 and CDR2 (germline): PRHDT, FYEKMQ (reference sequence). The length of the CDR3 is 16 residues. CDR3 residues: CASSSPTGRGSYEQYV. Written as DNA, the CDR3 is TGTGCCAGCAGCTCCCCGACAGGGAGGGGATCCTACGAGCAGTACGTC.

The chain joins TRBV7-2 to TRBJ1-2; perhaps TRBD1 as D (5 bases). From germline, CDR1 is SGHTA and CDR2 FQGNSA. This CDR3 has 15 residues. Trimming took off 1 base at V and 6 bases at J, with 15 bases between the two ends. The CDR3 bases are TGTGCCAGCAGCTTAGACCGCGGCTTCAGGGATGGCTACACCTTC. Its protein is CASSLDRGFRDGYTF.

The genes are TRBV7-9 and TRBJ2-2; 7 bases align to TRBD1. Germline V gene lookup returns CDR1 SEHNR and CDR2 FQNEAQ (reference sequence). The CDR3 has 14 residues. Trimming cost V 2 bases and J 5 bases; bases outside gene matches: 2. In DNA form, the CDR3 reads TGTGCCAGCAGCTTACAGGGGGAGACCGGGGAGCTGTTTTTT. Encoded protein: CASSLQGETGELFF.

V usage is TRBV7-2 and J usage is TRBJ2-1, with no clear D. The CDR3 runs 13 residues. Trimming took 7 bases from V and 3 from J, leaving 10 bases between them. Germline loops: CDR1 SGHTA, CDR2 FQGNSA. CDR3 sequence reads: CASNSPNYNEQFF. The CDR3 DNA sequence: TGTGCCAGCAACTCCCCGAACTACAATGAGCAGTTCTTC.

The chain couples TRBV2 to TRBJ2-1, with 10 bases fitting TRBD2. Germline CDR1 SNHLY, CDR2 FYNNEI. This CDR3 has 16 residues. The V segment lost 6 bases and the J segment 5 bases; nucleotides outside the gene matches: 10. The CDR3 DNA sequence: TGTGCCAGCAGACGATTTAGCGGGAGGACTGACAATGAGCAGTTCTTC. Its protein product is CASRRFSGRTDNEQFF. Combining the CDR3 with reference TRBV2 and TRBJ2-1 gives the whole variable domain EPEVTQTPSHQVTQMGQEVILRCVPISNHLYFYWYRQILGQKVEFLVSFYNNEISEKSEIFDDQFSVERPDGSNFTLKIRSTKLEDSAMYFCASRRFSGRTDNEQFFGPGTRLTVL.

The chain joins TRBV18 to TRBJ2-4; 7 positions agree with TRBD1. J gave up 5 bases and V 3 bases, and 4 bases lay outside the gene matches. The germline V gene encodes CDR1 KGHSH and CDR2 LQKENI. The CDR3 runs 14 residues. DNA for the CDR3: TGTGCCAGCTCACCCGGGACAGAGGAAAACATTCAGTACTTC. It is translated as CASSPGTEENIQYF.

The rearrangement links TRBV6-1 to TRBJ2-7; weak D call: TRBD1 (6 bases). V lost 6 bases and J 1 base, leaving 10 bases between the germline ends. Per the germline V gene, CDR1 is MNHNS and CDR2 is SASEGT. CDR3 length equals 13 residues. This CDR3 is CASSHRESYEQYV. The CDR3 bases are TGTGCCAGCAGCCACAGGGAGTCCTACGAGCAGTACGTC.

The V and J genes are TRBV12-3 or TRBV12-4 and TRBJ2-7; D call uncertain. The CDR3 is made up of 13 amino acids. Trimming stripped 5 bases from V and 2 bases from J, with 10 bases between. The CDR3 loop is CASSPLLPYEQYF. As DNA, the CDR3 is TGTGCCAGCAGTCCTCTACTTCCCTACGAGCAGTACTTC.

The gene calls are TRBV3-1 and TRBJ2-5, with D maybe TRBD1 (6 bases). Germline assignment: CDR1 LGHDT and CDR2 YNNKEL (reference sequence). The V and J ends lost 1 base and 1 base respectively, with 13 bases between them. The CDR3 runs 16 residues. The CDR3 DNA follows: TGTGCCAGCAGCCAAGTAACAACAGGGATCCAAGAGACCCAGTACTTC. Translation gives CASSQVTTGIQETQYF.